This T cell receptor (beta chain) was observed in a study of T cells in Graves' hyperthyroidism and ophthalmopathy. Study-wide points: Stable hyperthyroidism was separated from ophthalmopathy by a model based on 13 V-J features. Ophthalmopathy was predicted by the model a median of about 6.7 months ahead of onset.

Diagnosis of hyperthyroidism was new in patients aged 18 to 65, and its duration was under 2 months. Patients showing uncontrolled infection, other autoimmune disease, pregnancy or lactation were ineligible. Authors of the study amplified TCR beta CDR3 regions from RNA transcripts. When the TCR CDR3 underwent first-round RT-PCR, the HTBI primer set was used. One entry per CDR3 protein, called by TCRdb with MiXCR from the multiplex PCR reads. The sample shows 600,000 or so distinct CDR3 sequences, 46% of them seen only once. A note on this clonotype: Antigen unknown. This may arise from a read error, as a much more abundant clone is one base away.

Germline CDR1 SEHNR, CDR2 FQNEAQ (reference sequence). The CDR3 has 15 amino acids. Trimming cost V 1 base and J 4 bases, with 10 bases left between them. This rearrangement joins TRBV7-9 to TRBJ2-2; no clear D. Material: peripheral blood or thyroid tissue (not recorded which). This receptor was taken from a young woman with Graves' hyperthyroidism. The CDR3 DNA reads TGTGCCAGCAGCTTAGGGCATGCGAGCACCGGGGAGCTGTTTTTT. This sequence encodes CASSLGHASTGELFF.